This T cell receptor (beta chain) stems from a study of T cell responses to AZD1222 COVID-19 vaccine. The study, taken as a whole, reports: Without day 14 samples, only post-peak T cell repertoires were studied. Reports indicate that nearly half of spike-specific TCRs are directed at unmutated variant regions. Donors skewed white British and female; clonal diversity was possibly underestimated.

CDR1 and CDR2 (germline): SGDLS, YYNGEE. CDR3 length: 14 amino acids. V lost 2 bases, J lost 5 bases, and 11 bases lay in between. Sequencing used immunoSEQ multiplex PCR; TCRdb keeps in-frame clones, though not all of them. The table shows some 130,000 clones, with 70% to 90% occurring only once. Concerning this clone itself: The antigen remains undetermined.

Sequenced here: peripheral blood, sampled 28 days after the second AZD1222 dose. The TCR originated in an adult who received the AZD1222 COVID-19 vaccine. The V call is TRBV9, the J call TRBJ2-1; TRBD1 or TRBD2 may be the D gene (6 bases each). Written as DNA, the CDR3 is TGTGCCAGCAGCGTCTCCGGGGGCAACAATGAGCAGTTCTTC. Its protein is CASSVSGGNNEQFF. Drawing the rest from reference TRBV9 and TRBJ2-1, the complete variable domain is DSGVTQTPKHLITATGQRVTLRCSPRSGDLSVYWYQQSLDQGLQFLIQYYNGEERAKGNILERFSAQQFPDLHSELNLSSLELGDSALYFCASSVSGGNNEQFFGPGTRLTVL.